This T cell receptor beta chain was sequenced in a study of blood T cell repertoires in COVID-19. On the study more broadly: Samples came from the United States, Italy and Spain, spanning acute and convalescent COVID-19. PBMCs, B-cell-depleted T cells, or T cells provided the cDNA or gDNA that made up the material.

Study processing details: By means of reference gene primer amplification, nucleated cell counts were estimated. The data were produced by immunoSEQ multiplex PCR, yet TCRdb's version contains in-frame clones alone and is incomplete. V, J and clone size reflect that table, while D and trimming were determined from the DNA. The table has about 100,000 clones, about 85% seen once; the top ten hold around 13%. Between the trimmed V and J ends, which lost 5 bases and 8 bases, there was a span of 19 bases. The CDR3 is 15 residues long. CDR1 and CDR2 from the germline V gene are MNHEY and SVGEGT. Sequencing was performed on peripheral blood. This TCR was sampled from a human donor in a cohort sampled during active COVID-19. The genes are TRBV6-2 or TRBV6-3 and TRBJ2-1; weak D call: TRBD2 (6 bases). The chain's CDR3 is CASSRPGLKTHEQFF. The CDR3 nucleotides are TGTGCCAGCAGTCGCCCGGGACTCAAGACCCATGAGCAGTTCTTC.